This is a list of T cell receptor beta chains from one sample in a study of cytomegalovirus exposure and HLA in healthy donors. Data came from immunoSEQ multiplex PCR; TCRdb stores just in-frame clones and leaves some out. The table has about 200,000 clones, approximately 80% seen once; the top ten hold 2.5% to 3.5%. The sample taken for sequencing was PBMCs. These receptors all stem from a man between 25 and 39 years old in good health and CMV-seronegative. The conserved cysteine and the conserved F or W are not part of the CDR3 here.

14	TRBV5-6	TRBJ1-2	ASSFGLTGTHYGYT
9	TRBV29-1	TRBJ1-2	SAGTDYGYT
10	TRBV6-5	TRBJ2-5	ASRKGKETQY
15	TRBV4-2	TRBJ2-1	ASSQNMGASGGNEQF
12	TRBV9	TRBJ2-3	ASSVDGMTDTQY
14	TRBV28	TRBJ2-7	ASRKRATSSSYEQY
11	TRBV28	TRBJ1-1	ASSSYSSTEAF
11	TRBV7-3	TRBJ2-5	ASSLIGGTGGY
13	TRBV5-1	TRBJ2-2	ASSLGQGHTGELF
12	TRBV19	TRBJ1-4	ASSLGRAGEKLF
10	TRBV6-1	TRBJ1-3	ASSGIQGWKG
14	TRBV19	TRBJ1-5	ASSASTGMSNQPQH
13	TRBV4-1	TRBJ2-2	ASSQDRGGTGELF
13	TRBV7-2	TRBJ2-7	ASSRAGTGTYEQY
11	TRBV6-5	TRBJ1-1	ASKIQGATEAF
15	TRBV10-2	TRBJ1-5	ASSESVSGWRGQPQH
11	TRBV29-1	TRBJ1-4	SVGQPFNEKLF
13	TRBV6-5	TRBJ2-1	ASSYIGGSYNEQF
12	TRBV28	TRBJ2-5	ASSQDWNQETQY
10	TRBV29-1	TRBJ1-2	SVEANRYGYT
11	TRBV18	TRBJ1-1	ASSPIEARPAF
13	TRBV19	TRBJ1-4	ASSINRSGGEKLF
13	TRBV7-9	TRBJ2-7	ASSHTGGNIYEQY
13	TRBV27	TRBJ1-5	ASSLWAGRGQPQH
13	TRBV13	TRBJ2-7	ASSLVRQTGNEQY
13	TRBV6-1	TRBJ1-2	ASWQGSTGDIGYT
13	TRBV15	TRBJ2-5	ATSAIGGVSETQY
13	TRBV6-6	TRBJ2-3	ASTRSEESTDTQY
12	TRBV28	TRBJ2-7	ASTLVGGEGEQY